This T cell receptor beta chain was sequenced in a study of CD8 T cells in Susac syndrome. When the RNA was reverse transcribed, random hexamers were used with an input of 0.5 to 1 ug. TCR beta CDR3 was amplified by immunoSEQ covering 54 Vbeta and 13 Jbeta. Via MiXCR, TCRdb re-called the immunoSEQ multiplex PCR reads, giving one row per CDR3 protein. The data show 150,000 to 200,000 distinct CDR3 sequences, roughly 95% seen once. The study sequenced TCR beta in blood CD8+ and CD4+ T cells. Treatment-naive patients with stable or active relapsing-remitting disease served as multiple sclerosis controls. Findings of the study overall: As acknowledged by the study, its TCR sequencing and HLA analysis included a relatively small number of individuals.

This CDR3 is 13 amino acids long. Germline loops: CDR1 MNHEY, CDR2 SMNVEV (reference sequence). V lost 6 bases, J lost 5 bases, and 10 bases lay in between. Regarding this clonotype: Its specificity is not known.

The chain links TRBV27 to TRBJ1-4, with D uncertain. Specimen: CD4+ T cells from PBMCs. This clonotype was sampled from a human donor with multiple sclerosis. Here the CDR3 reads CASRRGLNEKLFF. In DNA form, the CDR3 reads TGTGCCAGCAGGCGAGGGTTGAATGAAAAACTGTTTTTT.